This T cell receptor beta chain was sequenced for a study of blood T cell repertoires in COVID-19. Study as a whole: PBMCs, B-cell-depleted T cells, or T cells were the source of the cDNA or gDNA that made up the material.

TCRdb's copy holds only in-frame clones and misses some; the assay was immunoSEQ multiplex PCR. The sample yields roughly 240,000 clones, approximately 88% seen once. The CDR3 totals 18 residues. With 4 bases clipped from V and 4 bases from J, the junction kept 14 bases outside the gene matches. Germline V gives CDR1 SGHDN, CDR2 FVKESK. Participants spanned ages about 18 to 95 years and resided in 20 to 25 US areas. The V gene is TRBV14, the J gene TRBJ2-2; 8 positions match TRBD2. The sequencing sample was made of PBMCs or T cells enriched from blood (not recorded which). The clonotype comes from a woman aged 40 to 49 with acute COVID-19. The CDR3 reads CASSRLAGPTPRTGELFF. The CDR3 DNA reads TGTGCCAGCAGCCGGCTAGCGGGCCCGACCCCCCGCACCGGGGAGCTGTTTTTT.